These T cell receptor beta chains were read from a single sample in a study of OX40 agonist ivuxolimab in advanced cancers. The protocol was immunoSEQ multiplex PCR, while the TCRdb copy is restricted to in-frame clones and leaves out a portion. The sample has over 65,000 clones, 84% seen once. The sample here was CD4+ or CD8+ T cells sorted from blood, taken in a trial of the OX40 agonist ivuxolimab. The receptors originated from an adult with an advanced solid tumor such as melanoma, head and neck, liver or kidney cancer. The CDR3 runs from the conserved cysteine through the conserved F or W. A D gene is named only where the DNA matches it firmly. A row's size may be missing; if present it is once, few, many or a size class.

D gene,J gene,V gene,clone size,CDR3 DNA,CDR3 protein
NA,TRBJ2-7,TRBV6-1,NA,TGTGCCAGCCGAAATGACTGGCCCCTCTCCTACGAGCAGTACTTC,CASRNDWPLSYEQYF
TRBD1,TRBJ1-1,TRBV27,NA,TGTGCCAGCAGCTTGAGGGGGCGGAACACTGAAGCTTTCTTT,CASSLRGRNTEAFF
NA,TRBJ1-5,TRBV7-2,NA,TGTGCCAGCAGCTTAGGGGGGACCCGAAATCAGCCCCAGCATTTT,CASSLGGTRNQPQHF
TRBD1,TRBJ2-7,TRBV2,medium-sized,TGTGCCAGCAGAATTCCGGGACAGGGAAAAGGAAGCTACGAGCAGTACTTC,CASRIPGQGKGSYEQYF
NA,TRBJ2-1,TRBV9,NA,TGTGCCAGCAATCGGGCTAGCGCATACAATGAGCAGTTCTTC,CASNRASAYNEQFF
NA,TRBJ2-7,TRBV6-1,NA,TGTGCCAGCAGTTTCATAAGCGAGCAGTACTTC,CASSFISEQYF
TRBD1,TRBJ1-6,TRBV25-1,NA,TGTGCCAGCAGTGGGACAGGCCCGAATTCACCCCTCCACTTT,CASSGTGPNSPLHF
TRBD2,TRBJ2-3,TRBV7-9,NA,TGTGCCAGCAGCCCGCTAGCGGGGGGGCCTATAGATACGCAGTATTTT,CASSPLAGGPIDTQYF
NA,TRBJ1-1,TRBV28,NA,TGTGCCAGCAGTTTATCTAGGATGGGAACTGAAGCTTTCTTT,CASSLSRMGTEAFF
NA,TRBJ1-1,TRBV7-3,NA,TGTGCCAGCAGCTTAATCGGTATTGGGACTGAAGCTTTCTTT,CASSLIGIGTEAFF
TRBD2,TRBJ2-3,TRBV4-1,NA,TGCGCCAGCAGCCAGCTTAGCGGGAGGATGGCAGATACGCAGTATTTT,CASSQLSGRMADTQYF
TRBD2,TRBJ2-7,TRBV7-6,NA,TGTGCCAGCAGCCCCCTAGGGACTAGCGGGGTACGGGAGCAGTACTTC,CASSPLGTSGVREQYF
NA,TRBJ2-6,TRBV5-1,NA,TGCGCCAGCAGCTTGGGTAGCCCATCTGGGGCCAACGTCCTGACTTTC,CASSLGSPSGANVLTF
TRBD2,TRBJ2-3,TRBV4-3,NA,TGCGCCAGCAGCCAAGGAGCGGGGAGCACAGATACGCAGTATTTT,CASSQGAGSTDTQYF
TRBD2,TRBJ2-3,TRBV10-2,NA,TGCGCCAGCAGTGAGGCTCTTTCGGGACTAGAAGACACAGATACGCAGTATTTT,CASSEALSGLEDTDTQYF
NA,TRBJ2-5,TRBV18,NA,TGTGCCAGCTCACTCAGTGGCCAAGAGACCCAGTACTTC,CASSLSGQETQYF
TRBD2,TRBJ2-2,TRBV7-2,NA,TGTGCCAGCAGCCCCCGAAGCGGGAGCGCTACGAACACCGGGGAGCTGTTTTTT,CASSPRSGSATNTGELFF
TRBD1,TRBJ1-2,TRBV2,NA,TGTGCCAGCAGTCCTGACAGGGGCCGCCTTGGTGGCTACACCTTC,CASSPDRGRLGGYTF
NA,TRBJ2-1,TRBV4-1,NA,TGCGCCAGCAGCCCTTTTCTGATCCCCTACAATGAGCAGTTCTTC,CASSPFLIPYNEQFF
NA,TRBJ1-2,TRBV20-1,NA,TGCAGTGCTACAGGACCCTATGGCTACACCTTC,CSATGPYGYTF
TRBD2,TRBJ2-1,TRBV5-4,NA,TGTGCCAGCAGCTTAAATAGCGGGTCTTCGAATGAGCAGTTCTTC,CASSLNSGSSNEQFF
NA,TRBJ2-3,TRBV5-1,NA,TGCGCCAGCAGTCTTAACCCTCCAGGAACAGATACGCAGTATTTT,CASSLNPPGTDTQYF
TRBD2,TRBJ2-5,TRBV15,NA,TGTGCCACCAGCAGAGGTGGACTAGCGGGGAAGGAGACCCAGTACTTC,CATSRGGLAGKETQYF
TRBD2,TRBJ2-2,TRBV18,NA,TGTGCCAGCTCACCAAGCGGGAGCCCCGGGGAGCTGTTTTTT,CASSPSGSPGELFF